This T cell receptor beta chain was identified during a study of T cell responses to AZD1222 COVID-19 vaccine. CDR3 length: 13 amino acids. The V gene's germline CDR1 is SGHTA and CDR2 FQGNSA. V dropped 1 base and J dropped 2 bases, with 5 bases sitting between them. This clone was detected only once. The repertoire was sequenced with immunoSEQ multiplex PCR; TCRdb's copy has only in-frame clones and lacks some. The table shows some 180,000 clones, with about nine tenths occurring only once. Source: peripheral blood, taken 28 days after the second AZD1222 dose. This chain uses TRBV7-2 with TRBJ1-2, with no clear D. This clonotype originated in an adult who received the AZD1222 COVID-19 vaccine. Written as DNA, the CDR3 is TGTGCCAGCAGCTTAGAACGGAACTATGGCTACACCTTC. This gives the protein CASSLERNYGYTF.